This is a list of T cell receptor beta chains from one sample in a study of blood T cells in healthy people across ages. TCRdb itself ran the 5' RACE reads through MiXCR, one entry per CDR3 protein. The table has more than 500,000 distinct CDR3 sequences, about 25% seen once. The same data also went into a second study, on T cells of mothers and their children.

The sequenced sample consisted of blood. These receptor sequences come from a boy under 10 years old in good health. Both conserved end residues are part of each CDR3. The order of the fields is J gene, V gene, clone size, D gene, CDR3 protein, CDR3 DNA. The D gene is left open where the match is weak. Not all rows give a size; the values are once, few, many and, for expanded clones, a class.

>TRBJ2-1|TRBV7-9|few|.
CASSPFWGAIEQFF
TGTGCCAGCAGCCCTTTCTGGGGGGCCATTGAGCAGTTCTTC
>TRBJ2-5|TRBV15|many|TRBD2
CATSRAGGETQYF
TGTGCCACCAGCAGAGCCGGGGGGGAGACCCAGTACTTC
>TRBJ2-5|TRBV20-1|once|TRBD2
CSAPRGSQETQYF
TGCAGTGCTCCCCGCGGGAGTCAAGAGACCCAGTACTTC
>TRBJ2-7|TRBV9|few|.
CASSVGSGSYEQYF
TGTGCCAGCAGCGTTGGTAGCGGCTCCTACGAGCAGTACTTC
>TRBJ2-3|TRBV12-3/TRBV12-4|.|TRBD2
CASSLGRDSTDTQYF
TGTGCCAGCAGTTTGGGGAGGGATAGCACAGATACGCAGTATTTT
>TRBJ1-1|TRBV3-1|.|.
CASSLAFPGTEAFF
TGTGCCAGCAGCCTGGCCTTCCCGGGCACTGAAGCTTTCTTT
>TRBJ2-1|TRBV7-2|.|TRBD2
CASSPVGTKDNEQFF
TGTGCCAGCAGCCCGGTGGGGACTAAAGACAATGAGCAGTTCTTC
>TRBJ2-2|TRBV27|.|TRBD1
CASSWTGSGELFF
TGTGCCAGCAGCTGGACAGGGTCCGGGGAGCTGTTTTTT
>TRBJ1-6|TRBV25-1|few|.
CASSEQGSSPLHF
TGTGCCAGCAGTGAACAGGGAAGCTCACCCCTCCACTTT
>TRBJ2-5|TRBV6-6|few|TRBD2
CASSRSSGISKTQYF
TGTGCCAGCAGCCGATCTAGCGGGATCTCAAAGACCCAGTACTTC
>TRBJ2-7|TRBV19|.|TRBD1
CATGQGLGEQYF
TGTGCCACCGGACAGGGCCTCGGAGAGCAGTACTTC
>TRBJ1-2|TRBV18|.|.
CASSPLTRGANYGYTF
TGTGCCAGCTCACCTCTAACTCGCGGAGCTAACTATGGCTACACCTTC
>TRBJ2-3|TRBV7-8|few|.
CASSASRSTTDTQYF
TGTGCCAGCAGCGCCTCTCGGAGTACGACAGATACGCAGTATTTT
>TRBJ2-7|TRBV6-5|.|TRBD2
CASSPLAGGYEQYF
TGTGCCAGCAGTCCCCTAGCGGGGGGGTACGAGCAGTACTTC
>TRBJ1-1|TRBV19|.|.
CASSIDGVPNTEAFF
TGTGCCAGTAGTATAGACGGGGTACCTAACACTGAAGCTTTCTTT
>TRBJ2-7|TRBV21-1|.|.
CASRARDSYEQYF
TGTGCCAGCAGAGCCCGGGACAGCTACGAGCAGTACTTC
>TRBJ2-4|TRBV20-1|.|TRBD2
CSARISGRADKNIQYF
TGCAGTGCTAGGATTAGCGGGAGGGCGGACAAAAACATTCAGTACTTC
>TRBJ1-1|TRBV20-1|.|.
CSARETPTDTETFF
TGCAGTGCTAGAGAGACTCCCACAGACACTGAAACCTTCTTT
>TRBJ2-1|TRBV6-2/TRBV6-3|few|TRBD2
CASTLLAGAYNEQFF
TGTGCCAGCACTCTCCTAGCGGGAGCCTACAATGAGCAGTTCTTC
>TRBJ2-6|TRBV28|few|TRBD2
CASRGGNSGANVLTF
TGTGCCAGCAGGGGGGGGAACTCTGGGGCCAACGTCCTGACTTTC
>TRBJ2-5|TRBV29-1|.|.
CSVGGGQGFQETQYF
TGCAGCGTTGGTGGCGGGCAGGGGTTCCAAGAGACCCAGTACTTC
>TRBJ2-3|TRBV5-1|.|TRBD2
CASSLRASGEDTQYF
TGCGCCAGCAGCTTGAGGGCTAGCGGGGAAGATACGCAGTATTTT
>TRBJ2-1|TRBV5-5|few|TRBD1
CASSVRQGLYNEQFF
TGTGCCAGCAGCGTGCGACAGGGGCTCTACAATGAGCAGTTCTTC
>TRBJ2-6|TRBV12-3/TRBV12-4|many|.
CASSLSGSGANVLTF
TGTGCCAGCAGCCTCAGCGGCTCTGGGGCCAACGTCCTGACTTTC
>TRBJ2-7|TRBV5-5|few|TRBD2
CASSLNFYRDRAGLRYF
TGTGCCAGCAGCTTAAATTTTTACCGGGACCGAGCGGGACTGAGGTACTTC
>TRBJ2-5|TRBV6-5|.|.
CASSLGAGLAAQYF
TGTGCCAGCAGTTTGGGGGCTGGGCTAGCGGCCCAGTACTTC
>TRBJ2-2|TRBV28|.|.
CASSGPAGTTEELFF
TGTGCCAGCAGTGGCCCTGCAGGGACCACCGAGGAGCTGTTTTTT
>TRBJ2-1|TRBV5-1|.|.
CASSLALGYNEQFF
TGCGCCAGCAGCTTGGCCTTAGGGTACAATGAGCAGTTCTTC
>TRBJ2-3|TRBV5-1|.|.
CASSLAGPGLASTDTQYF
TGCGCCAGCAGCTTGGCGGGCCCCGGGCTAGCGAGCACAGATACGCAGTATTTT
>TRBJ2-5|TRBV12-3/TRBV12-4|few|TRBD2
CASSSSGMAGETQYF
TGTGCCAGCAGCTCGAGCGGGATGGCGGGAGAGACCCAGTACTTC
>TRBJ1-2|TRBV6-1|few|TRBD1
CASSRYSGGEPSYGYTF
TGTGCCAGCAGTCGTTACTCAGGGGGAGAACCTTCCTATGGCTACACCTTC
>TRBJ2-7|TRBV12-3/TRBV12-4|.|TRBD2
CASSLGQPGLPDYEQYF
TGTGCCAGCAGTTTAGGACAGCCGGGACTACCTGATTACGAGCAGTACTTC
>TRBJ1-1|TRBV6-2/TRBV6-3|.|TRBD1
CASRTGGIYGAFF
TGTGCCAGCAGGACAGGGGGAATCTACGGAGCTTTCTTT
>TRBJ2-7|TRBV5-1|once|TRBD1
CASSSGQGIEQYF
TGCGCCAGCAGCTCAGGACAGGGGATCGAGCAGTACTTC
>TRBJ2-1|TRBV7-2|few|.
CASSPGPVREQFF
TGTGCCAGCAGCCCAGGACCGGTTCGGGAGCAGTTCTTC
>TRBJ1-1|TRBV10-3|.|TRBD1
CAISLQGGYTEAFF
TGTGCCATCAGTCTCCAGGGGGGATACACTGAAGCTTTCTTT